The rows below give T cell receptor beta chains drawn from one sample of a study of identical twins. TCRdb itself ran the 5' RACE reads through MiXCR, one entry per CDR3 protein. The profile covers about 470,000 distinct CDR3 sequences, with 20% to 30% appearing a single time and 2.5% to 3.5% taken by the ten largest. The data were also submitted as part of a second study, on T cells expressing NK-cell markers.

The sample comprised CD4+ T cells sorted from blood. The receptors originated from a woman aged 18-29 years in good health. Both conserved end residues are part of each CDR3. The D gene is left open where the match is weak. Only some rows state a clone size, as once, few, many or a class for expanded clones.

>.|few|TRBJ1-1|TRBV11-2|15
CASSLDPGDWAEAFF
TGTGCCAGCAGCTTAGACCCTGGGGACTGGGCTGAAGCTTTCTTT
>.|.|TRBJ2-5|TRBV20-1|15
CSAMSRDMVTETQYF
TGCAGTGCTATGTCGCGGGACATGGTAACAGAGACCCAGTACTTC
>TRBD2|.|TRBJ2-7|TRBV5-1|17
CASQRGTSNLFSYEQYF
TGCGCCAGCCAGCGGGGGACCAGTAACTTGTTCTCCTACGAGCAGTACTTC
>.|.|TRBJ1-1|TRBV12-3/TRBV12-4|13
CASRPGSNTEAFF
TGTGCCAGCAGACCCGGGTCGAACACTGAAGCTTTCTTT
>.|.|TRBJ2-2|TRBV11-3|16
CASSSWIREDTGELFF
TGTGCCAGCAGCTCATGGATCAGGGAGGACACCGGGGAGCTGTTTTTT
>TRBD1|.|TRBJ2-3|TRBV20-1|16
CSASRVGQGFVDTQYF
TGCAGTGCTAGCCGAGTGGGACAGGGTTTCGTAGATACGCAGTATTTT
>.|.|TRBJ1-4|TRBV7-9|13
CASTGGSGEKLFF
TGTGCCAGCACCGGGGGGTCGGGTGAAAAACTGTTTTTT
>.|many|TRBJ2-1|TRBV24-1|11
CATSDLNEQFF
TGTGCCACCAGTGATTTGAATGAGCAGTTCTTC
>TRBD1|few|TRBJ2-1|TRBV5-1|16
CASSWGTGGNVDEQFF
TGCGCCAGCAGCTGGGGGACAGGGGGCAACGTAGATGAGCAGTTCTTC
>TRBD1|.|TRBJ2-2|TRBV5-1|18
CASSLPRDRDLNTGELFF
TGCGCCAGCAGCCTACCCCGGGACAGGGATCTTAACACCGGGGAGCTGTTTTTT
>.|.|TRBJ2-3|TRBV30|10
CASGILSTVF
TGTGCCTCAGGAATCCTCTCGACCGTCTTT
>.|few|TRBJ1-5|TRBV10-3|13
CAISAGSGQPQHF
TGTGCCATCTCGGCAGGGAGCGGTCAGCCCCAGCATTTT
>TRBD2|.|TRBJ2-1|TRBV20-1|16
CSASNRKGSGSGEQFF
TGCAGTGCTAGTAATCGAAAGGGTAGCGGGAGCGGTGAGCAGTTCTTC
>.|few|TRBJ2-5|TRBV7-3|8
CDPKGRYF
TGTGACCCAAAGGGGAGATACTTC
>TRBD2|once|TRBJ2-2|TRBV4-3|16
CASSPFGSGDTGELFF
TGCGCCAGCAGCCCCTTTGGGAGCGGGGACACCGGGGAGCTGTTTTTT
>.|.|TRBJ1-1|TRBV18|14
CASSPAPRDTEAFF
TGTGCCAGCTCACCTGCTCCACGGGACACTGAAGCTTTCTTT
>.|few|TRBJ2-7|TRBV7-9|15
CASREGPGPWNEQYF
TGTGCCAGCAGGGAGGGGCCGGGACCGTGGAACGAGCAGTACTTC
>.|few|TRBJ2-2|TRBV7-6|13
CAGGAGAPGELFF
TGTGCCGGCGGGGCAGGGGCCCCCGGGGAGCTGTTTTTT
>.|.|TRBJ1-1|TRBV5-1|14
CASSTGELNTEAFF
TGCGCCAGCAGCACCGGGGAGCTGAACACTGAAGCTTTCTTT
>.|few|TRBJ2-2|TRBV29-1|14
CSAASGTPTGELFF
TGCAGCGCTGCGTCCGGGACACCCACCGGGGAGCTGTTTTTT
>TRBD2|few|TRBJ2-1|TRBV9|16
CASSLFPGGGLNEQFF
TGTGCCAGCAGCCTCTTTCCGGGGGGAGGACTGAATGAGCAGTTCTTC
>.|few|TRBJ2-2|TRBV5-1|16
CASSFPRDRDTGELFF
TGCGCCAGCAGCTTCCCCCGGGACCGAGACACCGGGGAGCTGTTTTTT
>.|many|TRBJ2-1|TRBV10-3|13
CAISVFGHNEQFF
TGTGCCATCAGTGTATTCGGACACAATGAGCAGTTCTTC
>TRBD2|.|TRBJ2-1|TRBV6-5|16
CASSYSGLAGYNEQFF
TGTGCCAGCAGTTACTCAGGGCTAGCGGGCTACAATGAGCAGTTCTTC
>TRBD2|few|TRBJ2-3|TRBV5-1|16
CASSFLLAGGTDTQYF
TGCGCCAGCAGCTTCCTACTAGCGGGGGGCACAGATACGCAGTATTTT
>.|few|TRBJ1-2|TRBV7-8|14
CASSSTRGISGYTF
TGTGCCAGCAGCTCGACGAGGGGTATTAGTGGCTACACCTTC
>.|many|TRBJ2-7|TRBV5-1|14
CASSWKTASYEQYF
TGCGCCAGCAGCTGGAAGACAGCCTCCTACGAGCAGTACTTC
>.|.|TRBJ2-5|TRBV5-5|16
CASTPGANAGGETQYF
TGTGCCAGCACCCCCGGGGCCAACGCCGGAGGGGAGACCCAGTACTTC
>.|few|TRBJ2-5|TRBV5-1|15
CASSLTSSLQETQYF
TGCGCCAGCAGCTTGACGAGCAGTTTACAAGAGACCCAGTACTTC
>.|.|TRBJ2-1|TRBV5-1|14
CASSLAGTRNEQFF
TGCGCCAGCAGCTTGGCAGGGACACGGAATGAGCAGTTCTTC
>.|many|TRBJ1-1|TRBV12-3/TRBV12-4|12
CASSLRNTEAFF
TGTGCCAGCAGCTTGAGGAACACTGAAGCTTTCTTT
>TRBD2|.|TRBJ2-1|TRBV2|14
CASSESSGIGEQFF
TGTGCCAGCAGTGAATCCAGCGGGATAGGGGAGCAGTTCTTC
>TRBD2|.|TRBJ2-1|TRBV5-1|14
CASMMTSGNNEQFF
TGCGCCAGCATGATGACTAGCGGTAACAATGAGCAGTTCTTC
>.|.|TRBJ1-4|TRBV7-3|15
CASSLLAGVNEKLFF
TGTGCCAGCAGCTTACTGGCAGGGGTAAATGAAAAACTGTTTTTT
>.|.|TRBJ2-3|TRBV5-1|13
CASSSMGTDTQYF
TGCGCCAGCAGCTCCATGGGCACAGATACGCAGTATTTT
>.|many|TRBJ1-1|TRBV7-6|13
CASSTREDSEAFF
TGTGCCAGCAGCACTAGGGAGGACAGTGAAGCTTTCTTT
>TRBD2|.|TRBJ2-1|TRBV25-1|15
CASTLGGGVFYEQFF
TGTGCCAGCACCCTCGGGGGGGGAGTCTTCTATGAGCAGTTCTTC
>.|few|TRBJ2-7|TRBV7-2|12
CASSLVEDRQYF
TGTGCCAGCAGCTTAGTTGAGGACCGGCAGTACTTC
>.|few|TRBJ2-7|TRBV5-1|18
CASSLKFAAPAETYEQYF
TGCGCCAGCAGCTTGAAGTTCGCAGCACCCGCAGAGACCTACGAGCAGTACTTC
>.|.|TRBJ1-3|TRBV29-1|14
CSVKGQSSGNTIYF
TGCAGCGTGAAAGGACAGAGCTCTGGAAACACCATATATTTT
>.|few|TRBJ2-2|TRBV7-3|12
CASSLRSGELFF
TGTGCCAGCAGCTTACGATCCGGGGAGCTGTTTTTT
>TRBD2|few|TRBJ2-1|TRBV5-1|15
CASSTSGSSYNEQFF
TGCGCCAGCAGCACCAGCGGGAGCTCCTACAATGAGCAGTTCTTC
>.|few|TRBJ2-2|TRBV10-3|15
CAISDLGGETGELFF
TGTGCCATCAGTGACCTAGGGGGAGAAACCGGGGAGCTGTTTTTT
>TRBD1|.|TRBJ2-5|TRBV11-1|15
CASSLSRTGRETQYF
TGTGCCAGCAGCTTATCTCGGACAGGGAGGGAGACCCAGTACTTC
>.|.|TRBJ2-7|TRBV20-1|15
CSARDSRQGGIEQYF
TGCAGTGCTAGAGACAGTCGACAGGGAGGGATCGAGCAGTACTTC
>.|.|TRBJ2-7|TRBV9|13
CASSNAYADEQYF
TGTGCCAGCAGCAATGCGTACGCGGACGAGCAGTACTTC